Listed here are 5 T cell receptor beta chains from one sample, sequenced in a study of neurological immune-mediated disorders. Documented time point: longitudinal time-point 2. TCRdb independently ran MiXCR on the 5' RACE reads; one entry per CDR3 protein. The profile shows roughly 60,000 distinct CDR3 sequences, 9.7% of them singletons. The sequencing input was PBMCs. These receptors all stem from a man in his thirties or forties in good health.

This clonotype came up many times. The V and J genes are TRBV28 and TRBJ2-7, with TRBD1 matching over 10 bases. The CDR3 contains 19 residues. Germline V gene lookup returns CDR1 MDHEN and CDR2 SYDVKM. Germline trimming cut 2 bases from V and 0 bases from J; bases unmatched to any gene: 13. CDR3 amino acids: CASSLPPGQGTASSYEQYF. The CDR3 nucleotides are TGTGCCAGCAGTTTACCGCCGGGACAGGGGACTGCGAGCTCCTACGAGCAGTACTTC.

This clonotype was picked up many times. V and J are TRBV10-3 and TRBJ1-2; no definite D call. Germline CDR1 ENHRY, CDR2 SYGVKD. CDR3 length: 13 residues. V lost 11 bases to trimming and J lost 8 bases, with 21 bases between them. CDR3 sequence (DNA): TGTGCCTCTCGGGCCAGACCGTCGGACGGCTACACCTTC. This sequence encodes CASRARPSDGYTF.

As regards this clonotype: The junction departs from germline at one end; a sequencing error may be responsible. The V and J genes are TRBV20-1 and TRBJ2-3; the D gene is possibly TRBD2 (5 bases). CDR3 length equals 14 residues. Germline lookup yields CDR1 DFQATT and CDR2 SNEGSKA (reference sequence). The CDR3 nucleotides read TGCATTGCTAGTCTACTAGTCCGCACAGATACGCAGTATTTT. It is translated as CIASLLVRTDTQYF.

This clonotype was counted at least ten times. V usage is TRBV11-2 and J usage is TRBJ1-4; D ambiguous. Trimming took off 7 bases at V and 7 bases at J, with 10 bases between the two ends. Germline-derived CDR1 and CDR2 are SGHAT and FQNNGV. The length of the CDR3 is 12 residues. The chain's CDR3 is CASTEVGEKLFF. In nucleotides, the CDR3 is TGTGCCAGCACGGAAGTTGGTGAAAAACTGTTTTTT.

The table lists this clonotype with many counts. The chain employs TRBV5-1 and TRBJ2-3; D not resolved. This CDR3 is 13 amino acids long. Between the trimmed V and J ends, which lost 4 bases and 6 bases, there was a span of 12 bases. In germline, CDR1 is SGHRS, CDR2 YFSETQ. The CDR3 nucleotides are TGCGCCAGCAGCCCGTGGAATGGGGATACGCAGTATTTT. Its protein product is CASSPWNGDTQYF.